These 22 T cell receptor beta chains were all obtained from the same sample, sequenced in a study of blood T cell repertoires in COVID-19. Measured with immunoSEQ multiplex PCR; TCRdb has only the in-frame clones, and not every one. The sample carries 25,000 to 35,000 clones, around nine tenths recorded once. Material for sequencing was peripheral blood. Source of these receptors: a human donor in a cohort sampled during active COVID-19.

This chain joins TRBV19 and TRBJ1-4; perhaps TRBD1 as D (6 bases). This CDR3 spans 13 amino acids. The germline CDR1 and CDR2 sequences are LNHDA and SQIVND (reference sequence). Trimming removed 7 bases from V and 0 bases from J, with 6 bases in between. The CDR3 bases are TGTGCCAGTAACAGGGCAACTAATGAAAAACTGTTTTTT. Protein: CASNRATNEKLFF.

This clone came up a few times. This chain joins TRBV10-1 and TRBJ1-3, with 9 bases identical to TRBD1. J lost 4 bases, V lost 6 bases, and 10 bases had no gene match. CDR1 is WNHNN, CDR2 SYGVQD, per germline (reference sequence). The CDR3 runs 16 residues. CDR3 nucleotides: TGCGCCAGCAGCCCATCTGCCGGACAGGGGGGAAACACCATATATTTT. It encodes CASSPSAGQGGNTIYF.

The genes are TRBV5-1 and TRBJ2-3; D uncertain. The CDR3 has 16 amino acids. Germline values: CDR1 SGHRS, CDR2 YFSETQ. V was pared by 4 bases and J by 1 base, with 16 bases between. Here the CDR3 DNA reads TGCGCCAGCAGCCCTTGGGTCACTCGGGGCACAGATACGCAGTATTTT. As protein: CASSPWVTRGTDTQYF.

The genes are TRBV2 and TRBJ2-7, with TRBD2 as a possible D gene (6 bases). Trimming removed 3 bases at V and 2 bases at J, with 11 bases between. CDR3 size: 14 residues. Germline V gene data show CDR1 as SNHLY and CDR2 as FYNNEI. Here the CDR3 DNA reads TGTGCCAGCAGTGAGCCGGGAGTGCCCTACGAGCAGTACTTC. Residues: CASSEPGVPYEQYF.

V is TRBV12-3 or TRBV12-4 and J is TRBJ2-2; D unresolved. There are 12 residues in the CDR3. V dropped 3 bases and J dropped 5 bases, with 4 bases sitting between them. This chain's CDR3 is CASSFRTGELFF. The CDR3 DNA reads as TGTGCCAGCAGTTTCAGAACCGGGGAGCTGTTTTTT.

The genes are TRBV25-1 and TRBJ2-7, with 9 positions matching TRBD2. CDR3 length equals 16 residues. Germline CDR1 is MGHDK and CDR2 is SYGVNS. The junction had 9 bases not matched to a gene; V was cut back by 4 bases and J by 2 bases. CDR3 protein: CASSGRLGTSTYEQYF. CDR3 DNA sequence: TGTGCCAGCAGTGGCCGGTTGGGGACTAGCACCTACGAGCAGTACTTC.

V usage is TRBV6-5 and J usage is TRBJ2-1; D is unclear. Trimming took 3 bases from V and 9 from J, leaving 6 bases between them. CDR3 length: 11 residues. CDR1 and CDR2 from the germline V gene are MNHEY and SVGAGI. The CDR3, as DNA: TGTGCCAGCAGTTATCTGAGTGAGCAGTTCTTC. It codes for CASSYLSEQFF.

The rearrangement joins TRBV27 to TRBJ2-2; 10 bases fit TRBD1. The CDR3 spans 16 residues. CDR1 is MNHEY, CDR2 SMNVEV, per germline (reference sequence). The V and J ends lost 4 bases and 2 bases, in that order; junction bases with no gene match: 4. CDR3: CASSSDRGRNTGELFF. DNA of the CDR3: TGTGCCAGCAGTTCTGACAGGGGGCGCAACACCGGGGAGCTGTTTTTT.

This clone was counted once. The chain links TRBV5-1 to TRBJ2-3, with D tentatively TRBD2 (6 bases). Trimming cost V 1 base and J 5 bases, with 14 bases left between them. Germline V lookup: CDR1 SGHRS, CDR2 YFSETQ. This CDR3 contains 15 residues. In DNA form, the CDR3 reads TGCGCCAGCAGCTTGACGGGGGAATCAAGAGATACGCAGTATTTT. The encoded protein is CASSLTGESRDTQYF.

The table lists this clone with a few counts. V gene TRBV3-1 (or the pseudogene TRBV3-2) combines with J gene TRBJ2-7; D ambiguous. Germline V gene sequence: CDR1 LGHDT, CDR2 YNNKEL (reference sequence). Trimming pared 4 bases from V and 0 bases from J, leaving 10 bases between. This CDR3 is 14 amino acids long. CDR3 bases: TGTGCCAGCAGCCCTCCCGAGCTCTCCTACGAGCAGTACTTC. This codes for CASSPPELSYEQYF.

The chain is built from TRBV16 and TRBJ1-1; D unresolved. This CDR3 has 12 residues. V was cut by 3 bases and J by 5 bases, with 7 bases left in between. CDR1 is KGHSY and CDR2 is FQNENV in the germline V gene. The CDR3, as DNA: TGTGCCAGCAGCCAGACGGGGACTGAAGCTTTCTTT. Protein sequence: CASSQTGTEAFF.

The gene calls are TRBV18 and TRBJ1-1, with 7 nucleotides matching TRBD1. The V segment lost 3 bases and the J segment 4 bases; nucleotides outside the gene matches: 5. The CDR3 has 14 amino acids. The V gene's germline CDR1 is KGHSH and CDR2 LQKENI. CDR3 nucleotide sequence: TGTGCCAGCTCACCGGGCCAGGGGGTCACTGAAGCTTTCTTT. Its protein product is CASSPGQGVTEAFF.

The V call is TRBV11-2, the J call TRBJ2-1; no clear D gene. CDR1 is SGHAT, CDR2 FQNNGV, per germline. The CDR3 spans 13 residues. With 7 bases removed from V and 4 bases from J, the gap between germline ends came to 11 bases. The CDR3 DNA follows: TGTGCCAGCATTAGTGAAGCATACAATGAGCAGTTCTTC. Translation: CASISEAYNEQFF.

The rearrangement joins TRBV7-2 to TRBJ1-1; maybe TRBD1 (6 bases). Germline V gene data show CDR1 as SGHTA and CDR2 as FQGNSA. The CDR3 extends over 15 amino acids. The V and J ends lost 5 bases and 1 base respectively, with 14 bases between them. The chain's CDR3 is CASSPPNRANTEAFF. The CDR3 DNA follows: TGTGCCAGCAGCCCGCCCAACAGGGCGAACACTGAAGCTTTCTTT.

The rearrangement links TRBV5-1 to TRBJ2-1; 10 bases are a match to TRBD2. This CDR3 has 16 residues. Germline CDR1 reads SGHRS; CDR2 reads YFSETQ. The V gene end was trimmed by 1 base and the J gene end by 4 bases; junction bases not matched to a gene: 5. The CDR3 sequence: CASSLRLAGVYNEQFF. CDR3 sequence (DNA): TGCGCCAGCAGCTTGAGGCTAGCGGGAGTGTACAATGAGCAGTTCTTC.

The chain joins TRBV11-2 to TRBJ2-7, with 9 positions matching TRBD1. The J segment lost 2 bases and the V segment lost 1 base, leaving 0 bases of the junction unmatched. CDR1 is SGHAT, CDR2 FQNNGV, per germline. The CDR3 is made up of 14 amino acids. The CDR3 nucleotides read TGTGCCAGCAGCTTAGGACAGGGGGCCTACGAGCAGTACTTC. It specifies CASSLGQGAYEQYF.

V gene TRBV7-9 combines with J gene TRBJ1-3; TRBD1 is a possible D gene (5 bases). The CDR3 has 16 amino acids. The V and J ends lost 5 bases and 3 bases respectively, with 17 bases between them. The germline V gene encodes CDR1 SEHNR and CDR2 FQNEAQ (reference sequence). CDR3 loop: CASSRGGTTLGNTIYF. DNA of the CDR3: TGTGCCAGCAGCCGAGGCGGGACCACACTTGGAAACACCATATATTTT.

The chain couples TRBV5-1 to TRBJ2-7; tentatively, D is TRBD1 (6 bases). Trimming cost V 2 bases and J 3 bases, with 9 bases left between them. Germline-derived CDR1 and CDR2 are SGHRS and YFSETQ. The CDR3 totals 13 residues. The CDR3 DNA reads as TGCGCCAGCAGCTTAGAGGACAGCTACGAGCAGTACTTC. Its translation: CASSLEDSYEQYF. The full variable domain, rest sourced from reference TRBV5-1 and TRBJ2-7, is KAGVTQTPRYLIKTRGQQVTLSCSPISGHRSVSWYQQTPGQGLQFLFEYFSETQRNKGNFPGRFSGRQFSNSRSEMNVSTLELGDSALYLCASSLEDSYEQYFGPGTRLTVT.

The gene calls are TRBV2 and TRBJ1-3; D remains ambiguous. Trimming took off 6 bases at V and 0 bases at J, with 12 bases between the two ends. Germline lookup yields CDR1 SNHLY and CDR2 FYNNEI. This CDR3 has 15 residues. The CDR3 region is CASRSGSDSGNTIYF. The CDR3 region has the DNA TGTGCCAGCAGATCGGGGAGCGACTCTGGAAACACCATATATTTT.

DNA of the CDR3: TGTGCCAGCAGTTATGGGCAGGGTAGGGGTAGTCAGCCCCAGCATTTT. Protein: CASSYGQGRGSQPQHF. The chain carries TRBV6-6 and TRBJ1-5; perhaps TRBD1 as D (5 bases). Germline V lookup: CDR1 MNHNY, CDR2 SVGAGI (reference sequence). This CDR3 comprises 16 residues. Trimming stripped 3 bases from V and 6 bases from J, with 18 bases between.

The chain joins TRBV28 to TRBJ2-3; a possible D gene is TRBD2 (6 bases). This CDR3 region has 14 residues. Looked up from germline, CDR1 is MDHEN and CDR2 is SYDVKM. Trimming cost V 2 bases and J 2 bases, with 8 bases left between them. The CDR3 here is CASSLGGNTDTQYF. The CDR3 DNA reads TGTGCCAGCAGTTTAGGCGGGAACACAGATACGCAGTATTTT.

DNA of the CDR3: TGTGCCTGGAGCGACAGGGTGGCAGGGGCCAACGTCCTGACTTTC. It translates to CAWSDRVAGANVLTF. The chain combines TRBV30 with TRBJ2-6; 7 positions match TRBD1. From germline, CDR1 is GTSNPN and CDR2 SVGIG (reference sequence). Trimming took 3 bases from V and 4 from J; bases not matched to a gene: 6. This CDR3 spans 15 amino acids.